Sequencing of this T cell receptor (beta chain) was carried out in a study of cytomegalovirus exposure and HLA in healthy donors. Notes on the study in general: Sequence variants that were highly shared formed a cluster that was likely a sequencing artifact. Presence/absence analyses took donor sequencing depth as roughly uniform.

The primer mix had 60 Vbeta and 13 Jbeta primers. The repertoire was sequenced with immunoSEQ multiplex PCR; TCRdb's copy has only in-frame clones and lacks some. The sample lists some 190,000 clones; around 83% were seen once. With respect to this clone: Its antigen is still unknown.

Though probably carrying unrecorded immune exposures, donors were nominally healthy at sampling. The clonotype comes from a woman aged 40 to 50 in good health and CMV-seronegative. Sample: PBMCs.

DNA for the CDR3: TGCAGCGCACAGGGGGTCCTGGATGAAGCTTTCTTT. Its protein is CSAQGVLDEAFF. The chain links TRBV29-1 to TRBJ1-1; 8 bases match TRBD1. The CDR3 length is 12 residues. Losses at the gene ends were 7 bases for V and 7 bases for J; bases not matched to a gene: 8. Germline CDR1 reads SQVTM; CDR2 reads ANQGSEA.